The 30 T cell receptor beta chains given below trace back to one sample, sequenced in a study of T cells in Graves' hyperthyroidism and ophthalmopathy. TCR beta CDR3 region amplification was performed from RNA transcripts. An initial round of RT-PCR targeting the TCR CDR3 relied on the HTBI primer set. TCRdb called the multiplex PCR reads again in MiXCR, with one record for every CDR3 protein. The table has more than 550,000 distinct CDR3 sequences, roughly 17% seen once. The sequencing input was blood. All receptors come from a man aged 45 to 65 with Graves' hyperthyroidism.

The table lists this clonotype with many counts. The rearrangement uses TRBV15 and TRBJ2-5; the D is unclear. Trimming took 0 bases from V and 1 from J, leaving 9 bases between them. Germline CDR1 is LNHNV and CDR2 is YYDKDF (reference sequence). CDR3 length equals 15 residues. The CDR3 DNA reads TGTGCCACCAGCAGAGAAGGACGGTCCCAAGAGACCCAGTACTTC. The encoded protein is CATSREGRSQETQYF.

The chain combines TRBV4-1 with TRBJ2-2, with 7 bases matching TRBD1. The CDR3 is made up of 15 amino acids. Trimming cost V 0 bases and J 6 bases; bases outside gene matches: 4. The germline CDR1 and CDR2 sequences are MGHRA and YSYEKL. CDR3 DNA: TGCGCCAGCAGCCAAGAAGACAGGGCCTCCGGGGAGCTGTTTTTT. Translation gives CASSQEDRASGELFF.

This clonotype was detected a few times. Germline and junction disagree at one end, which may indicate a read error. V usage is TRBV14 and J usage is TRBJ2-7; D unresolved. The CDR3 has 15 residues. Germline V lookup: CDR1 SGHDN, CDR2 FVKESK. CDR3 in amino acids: CASSNWVDEPYGQYF. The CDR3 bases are TGTGCCAGTTCAAATTGGGTCGACGAACCCTACGGGCAGTACTTC. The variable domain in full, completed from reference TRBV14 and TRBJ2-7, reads EAGVTQFPSHSVIEKGQTVTLRCDPISGHDNLYWYRRVMGKEIKFLLHFVKESKQDESGMPNNRFLAERTGGTYSTLKVQPAELEDSGVYFCASSNWVDEPYGQYFGPGTRLTVT.

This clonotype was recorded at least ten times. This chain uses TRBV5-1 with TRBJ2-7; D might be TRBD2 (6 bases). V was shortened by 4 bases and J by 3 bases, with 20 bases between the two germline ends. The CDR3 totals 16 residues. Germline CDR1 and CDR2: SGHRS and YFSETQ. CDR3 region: CASSQTAGTLGYEQYF. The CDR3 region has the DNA TGCGCCAGCAGCCAAACCGCGGGGACCCTAGGCTACGAGCAGTACTTC.

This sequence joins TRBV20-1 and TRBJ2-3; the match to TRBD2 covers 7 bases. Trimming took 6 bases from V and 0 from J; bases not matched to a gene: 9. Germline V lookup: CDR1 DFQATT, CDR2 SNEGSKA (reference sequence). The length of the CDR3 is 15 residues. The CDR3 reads CSATSREASTDTQYF. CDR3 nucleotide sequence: TGCAGTGCGACTAGCCGAGAGGCTAGCACAGATACGCAGTATTTT.

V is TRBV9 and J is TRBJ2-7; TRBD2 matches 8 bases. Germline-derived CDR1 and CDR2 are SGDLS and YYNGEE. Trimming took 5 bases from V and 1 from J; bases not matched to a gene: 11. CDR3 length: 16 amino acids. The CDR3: CASSRSSGRQSYEQYF. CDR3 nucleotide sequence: TGTGCCAGCAGTCGTAGCAGCGGGAGACAGTCCTACGAGCAGTACTTC.

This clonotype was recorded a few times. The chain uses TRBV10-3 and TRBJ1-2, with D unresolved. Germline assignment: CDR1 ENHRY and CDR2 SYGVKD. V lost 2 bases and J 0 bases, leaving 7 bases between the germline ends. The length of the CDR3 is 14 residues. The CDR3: CAISEGSANYGYTF. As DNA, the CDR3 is TGTGCCATCAGTGAGGGCAGCGCTAACTATGGCTACACCTTC.

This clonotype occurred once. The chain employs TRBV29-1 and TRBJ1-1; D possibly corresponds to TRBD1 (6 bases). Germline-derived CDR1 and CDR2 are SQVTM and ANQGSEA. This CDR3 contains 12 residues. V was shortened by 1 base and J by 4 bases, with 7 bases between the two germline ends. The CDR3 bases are TGCAGCGTTGAAGGGGGGGCCACTGAAGCTTTCTTT. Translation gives CSVEGGATEAFF.

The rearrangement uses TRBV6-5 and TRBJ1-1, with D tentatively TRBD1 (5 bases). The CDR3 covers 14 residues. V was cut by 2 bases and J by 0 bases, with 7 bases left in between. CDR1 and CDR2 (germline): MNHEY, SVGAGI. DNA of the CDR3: TGTGCCAGCAGTTACGGACACCTGAACACTGAAGCTTTCTTT. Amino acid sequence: CASSYGHLNTEAFF.

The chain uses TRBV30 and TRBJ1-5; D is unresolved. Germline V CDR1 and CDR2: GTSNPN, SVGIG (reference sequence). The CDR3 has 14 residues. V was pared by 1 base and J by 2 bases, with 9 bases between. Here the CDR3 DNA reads TGTGCCTGGAGTGGAGGGTTGGGCAATCAGCCCCAGCATTTT. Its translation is CAWSGGLGNQPQHF.

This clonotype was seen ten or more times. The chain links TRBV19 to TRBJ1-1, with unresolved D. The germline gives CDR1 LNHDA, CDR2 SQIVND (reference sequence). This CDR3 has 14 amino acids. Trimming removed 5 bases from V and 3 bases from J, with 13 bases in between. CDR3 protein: CASSFPGYDTEAFF. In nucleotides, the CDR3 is TGTGCCAGTAGTTTTCCGGGGTACGACACTGAAGCTTTCTTT.

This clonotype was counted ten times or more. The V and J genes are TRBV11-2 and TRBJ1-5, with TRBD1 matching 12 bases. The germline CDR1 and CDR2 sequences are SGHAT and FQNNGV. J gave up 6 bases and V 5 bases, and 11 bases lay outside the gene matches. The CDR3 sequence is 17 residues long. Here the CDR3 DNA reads TGTGCCAGCAGCCATTTTACGGGACAGGGGGCTGGTCAGCCCCAGCATTTT. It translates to CASSHFTGQGAGQPQHF.

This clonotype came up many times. The CDR3 loop is CASSLRLAVNTGELFF. CDR3 DNA sequence: TGTGCCAGCAGTTTGAGACTAGCGGTAAACACCGGGGAGCTGTTTTTT. The chain recombines TRBV6-1 with TRBJ2-2; 9 bases align to TRBD2. The CDR3 has 16 amino acids. V lost 5 bases to trimming and J lost 2 bases; unmatched junction nucleotides: 6. The germline V gene encodes CDR1 MNHNS and CDR2 SASEGT.

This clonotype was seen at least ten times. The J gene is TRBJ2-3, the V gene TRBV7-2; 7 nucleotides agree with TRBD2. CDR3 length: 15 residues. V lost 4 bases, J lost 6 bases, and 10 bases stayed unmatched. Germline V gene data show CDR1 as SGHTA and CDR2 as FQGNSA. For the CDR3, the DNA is TGTGCCAGCAGCTCACAGCGGGGACCCCTTGATACGCAGTATTTT. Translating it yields CASSSQRGPLDTQYF.

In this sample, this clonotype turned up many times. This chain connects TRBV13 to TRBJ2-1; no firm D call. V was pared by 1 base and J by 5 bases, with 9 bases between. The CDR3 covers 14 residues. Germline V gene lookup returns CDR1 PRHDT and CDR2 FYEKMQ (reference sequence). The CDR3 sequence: CASSLVLANNEQFF. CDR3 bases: TGTGCCAGCAGCTTAGTTTTAGCAAACAATGAGCAGTTCTTC.

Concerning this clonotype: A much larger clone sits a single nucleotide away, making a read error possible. As DNA, the CDR3 is TGTGCCACCCGACAGGGGACCTACAAGCAGTACTTC. Amino acid sequence: CATRQGTYKQYF. The chain links TRBV2 to TRBJ2-7, with 8 bases lining up with TRBD1. Germline CDR1 and CDR2: SNHLY and FYNNEI. The CDR3 is 12 residues long.

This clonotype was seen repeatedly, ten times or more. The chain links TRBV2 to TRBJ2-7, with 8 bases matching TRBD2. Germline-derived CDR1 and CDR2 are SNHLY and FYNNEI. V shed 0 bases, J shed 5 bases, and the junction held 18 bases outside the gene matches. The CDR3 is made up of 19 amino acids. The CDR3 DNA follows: TGTGCCAGCAGTGAAGCGCTCCTAACTTTAGCGGGAAGAAGGCACGAGCAGTACTTC. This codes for CASSEALLTLAGRRHEQYF.

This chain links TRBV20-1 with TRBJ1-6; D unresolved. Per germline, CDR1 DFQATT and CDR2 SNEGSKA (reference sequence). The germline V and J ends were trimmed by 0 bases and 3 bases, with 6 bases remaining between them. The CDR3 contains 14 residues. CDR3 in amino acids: CSARDSDYNSPLHF. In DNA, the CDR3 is TGCAGTGCTAGAGATTCAGACTATAATTCACCCCTCCACTTT.

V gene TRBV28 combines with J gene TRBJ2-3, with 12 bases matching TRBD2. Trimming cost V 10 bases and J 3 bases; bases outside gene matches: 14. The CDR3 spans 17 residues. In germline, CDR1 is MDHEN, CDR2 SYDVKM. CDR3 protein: CATLTSGRSFWTDTQYF. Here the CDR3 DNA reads TGTGCCACCCTTACTAGCGGGAGGTCGTTTTGGACAGATACGCAGTATTTT.

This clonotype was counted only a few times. The CDR3 bases are TGTGCCAGCAGGGAACTAGCGGGAGGTTCCAATGAGCAGTTCTTC. Protein product: CASRELAGGSNEQFF. V and J are TRBV6-1 and TRBJ2-1; 12 bases match TRBD2. This CDR3 contains 15 residues. The trim removed 6 bases at V and 6 bases at J, leaving 6 bases unmatched. Per the germline V gene, CDR1 is MNHNS and CDR2 is SASEGT.

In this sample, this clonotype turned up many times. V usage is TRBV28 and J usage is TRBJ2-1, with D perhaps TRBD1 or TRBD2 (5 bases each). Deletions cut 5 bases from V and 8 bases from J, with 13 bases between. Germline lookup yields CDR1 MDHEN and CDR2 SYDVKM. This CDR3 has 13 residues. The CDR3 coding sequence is TGTGCCAGCAGTCCCCTCGGGGCAGATGAGCAGTTCTTC. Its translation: CASSPLGADEQFF.

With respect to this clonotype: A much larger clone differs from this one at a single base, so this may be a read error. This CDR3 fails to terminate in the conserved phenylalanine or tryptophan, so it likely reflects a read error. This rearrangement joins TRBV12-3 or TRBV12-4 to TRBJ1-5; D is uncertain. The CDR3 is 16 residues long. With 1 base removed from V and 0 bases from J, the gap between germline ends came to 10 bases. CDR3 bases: TGTGCCAGCAGTTTAGAAGAGGCGGGTAGCAATCAGCCCCAGCATATT. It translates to CASSLEEAGSNQPQHI.

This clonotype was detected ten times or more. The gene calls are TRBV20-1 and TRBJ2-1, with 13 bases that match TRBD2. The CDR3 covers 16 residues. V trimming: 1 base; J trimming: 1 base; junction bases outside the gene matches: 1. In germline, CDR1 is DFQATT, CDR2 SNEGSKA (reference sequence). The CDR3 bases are TGCAGTGCTAGAGGGACTAGCGGGAGATCCTACAATGAGCAGTTCTTC. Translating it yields CSARGTSGRSYNEQFF.

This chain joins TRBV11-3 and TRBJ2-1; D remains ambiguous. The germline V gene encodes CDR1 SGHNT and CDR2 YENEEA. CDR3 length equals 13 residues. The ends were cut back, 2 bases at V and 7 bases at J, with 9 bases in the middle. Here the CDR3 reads CASSLTPSNEQFF. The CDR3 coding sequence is TGTGCCAGCAGCTTAACCCCTTCAAATGAGCAGTTCTTC.

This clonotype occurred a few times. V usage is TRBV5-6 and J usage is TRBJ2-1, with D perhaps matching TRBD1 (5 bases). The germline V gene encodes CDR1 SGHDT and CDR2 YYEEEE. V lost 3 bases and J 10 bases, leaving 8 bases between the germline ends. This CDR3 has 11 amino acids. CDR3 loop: CASSSGWEQFF. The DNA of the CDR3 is TGTGCCAGCAGCTCAGGGTGGGAGCAGTTCTTC.

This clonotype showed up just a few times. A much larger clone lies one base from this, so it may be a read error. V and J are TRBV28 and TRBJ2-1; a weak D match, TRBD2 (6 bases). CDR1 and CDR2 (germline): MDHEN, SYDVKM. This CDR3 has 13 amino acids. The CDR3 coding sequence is TGTGCCAGCAGTTTGGGGGAGGCCAATGAGCGGTTCTTC. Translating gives CASSLGEANERFF.

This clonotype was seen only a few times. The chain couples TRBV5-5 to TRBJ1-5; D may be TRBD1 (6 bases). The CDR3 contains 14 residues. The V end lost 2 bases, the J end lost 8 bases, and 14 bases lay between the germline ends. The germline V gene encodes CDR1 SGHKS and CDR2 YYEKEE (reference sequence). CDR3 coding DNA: TGTGCCAGCAGCTTAGGAACAGGGAGAGAGCCCCAGCATTTT. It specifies CASSLGTGREPQHF.

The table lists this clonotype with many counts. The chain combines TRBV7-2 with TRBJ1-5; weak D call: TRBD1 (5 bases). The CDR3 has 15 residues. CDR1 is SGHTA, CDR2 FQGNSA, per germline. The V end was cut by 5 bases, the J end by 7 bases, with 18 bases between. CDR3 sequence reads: CASSLRTLFGQPQHF. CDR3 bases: TGTGCCAGCAGCCTACGGACATTGTTCGGGCAGCCCCAGCATTTT. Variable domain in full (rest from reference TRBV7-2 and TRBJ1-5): GAGVSQSPSNKVTEKGKDVELRCDPISGHTALYWYRQSLGQGLEFLIYFQGNSAPDKSGLPSDRFSAERTGGSVSTLTIQRTQQEDSAVYLCASSLRTLFGQPQHFGDGTRLSIL.

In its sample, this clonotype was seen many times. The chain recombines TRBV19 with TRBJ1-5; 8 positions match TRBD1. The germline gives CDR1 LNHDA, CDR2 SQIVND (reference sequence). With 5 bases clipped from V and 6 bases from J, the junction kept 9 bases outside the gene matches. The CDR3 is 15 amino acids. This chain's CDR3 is CASSSIQGGSQPQHF. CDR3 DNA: TGTGCCAGTAGTTCTATACAGGGGGGCAGTCAGCCCCAGCATTTT.

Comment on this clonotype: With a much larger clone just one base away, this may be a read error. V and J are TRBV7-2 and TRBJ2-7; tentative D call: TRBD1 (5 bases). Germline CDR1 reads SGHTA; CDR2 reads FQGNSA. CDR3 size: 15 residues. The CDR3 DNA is TGTGCCAGCAACTTAGCAGGGATAACCTCCTACGAGCAGTACTTC. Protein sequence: CASNLAGITSYEQYF.